Described below is a single T cell receptor beta chain sequence and its context. Its target is not known. CDR1 and CDR2 from the germline V gene are SQVTM and ANQGSEA. This CDR3 contains 13 residues. V lost 3 bases, J lost 4 bases, and 13 bases lay in between. This entry comes from a study of cytomegalovirus exposure and HLA in healthy donors. As for the study in general: Among 398 genotyped donors, roughly 80% fell in the Caucasian-associated ancestry cluster.

13 Jbeta primers and 60 Vbeta primers were used for the PCR. Only in-frame clones appear in the TCRdb table, and some are missing; sequencing was by immunoSEQ multiplex PCR. The table has 110,000 to 150,000 clones, around 72% seen once. General observations from the study: A prior analysis recorded that most TCR beta V segments were productive about 87% or about 30% of the time.

The specimen was PBMCs. The sequence was obtained from a man between 35 and 55 years old in good health and CMV-seronegative. This chain connects TRBV29-1 to TRBJ2-7, with a possible D match to TRBD1 (6 bases). CDR3 protein: CSVDGRGGYEQYF. The CDR3 nucleotides read TGCAGCGTTGACGGCAGGGGCGGGTACGAGCAGTACTTC.